Each of the 21 T cell receptor beta chains below was sequenced from the same sample in a study of T cells after yellow fever vaccination. TCRdb analysed the 5' RACE reads with MiXCR anew, one entry per CDR3 protein. The sample yields about 300,000 distinct CDR3 sequences, roughly 6.8% seen once. The sequences come from PBMCs, collected roughly 45 days after the first yellow fever vaccination. The receptors derive from a young man who received the YFV17D yellow fever vaccine.

This clonotype has a handful of counts. Here the CDR3 reads CASSQLEGRGGEQFF. The CDR3 bases are TGCGCCAGCAGCCAACTAGAGGGTCGGGGCGGTGAGCAGTTCTTC. The V gene is TRBV4-3, the J gene TRBJ2-1, with D perhaps TRBD1 or TRBD2 (5 bases each). Germline V gene lookup returns CDR1 LGHNA and CDR2 YSLEER. The CDR3 spans 15 residues. V was clipped by 2 bases and J by 9 bases, with 17 bases between them.

The rearrangement links TRBV6-4 to TRBJ2-3; weak D call: TRBD2 (7 bases). The CDR3 runs 22 residues. The V end was cut by 7 bases, the J end by 0 bases, with 35 bases between. CDR1 and CDR2 from the germline V gene are MRHNA and SNTAGT. CDR3 nucleotide sequence: TGTGCCAGCACCAACCCCTACCGCCCGGTTGCGGGGGACACATCTAGCACAGATACGCAGTATTTT. Its protein is CASTNPYRPVAGDTSSTDTQYF.

This clonotype was seen a few times. The CDR3 sequence: CASSTRDGSRAKNIQYF. Written as DNA, the CDR3 is TGTGCCAGTAGTACCCGGGACGGAAGCCGTGCCAAAAACATTCAGTACTTC. The chain joins TRBV19 to TRBJ2-4; tentatively, D is TRBD1 or TRBD2 (5 bases each). The V gene's germline CDR1 is LNHDA and CDR2 SQIVND (reference sequence). Between the trimmed V and J ends, which lost 4 bases and 1 base, there was a span of 17 bases. This CDR3 has 17 residues. The whole variable domain, filled in from reference TRBV19 and TRBJ2-4, reads DGGITQSPKYLFRKEGQNVTLSCEQNLNHDAMYWYRQDPGQGLRLIYYSQIVNDFQKGDIAEGYSVSREKKESFPLTVTSAQKNPTAFYLCASSTRDGSRAKNIQYFGAGTRLSVL.

This clonotype was seen many times. The chain joins TRBV5-6 to TRBJ1-4, with D unresolved. The CDR3 spans 13 residues. Trimming shortened V by 5 bases and J by 3 bases, and 8 bases separated the two germline ends. Germline values: CDR1 SGHDT, CDR2 YYEEEE. The CDR3 nucleotides read TGTGCCAGCAGACGGTCGTCTAATGAAAAACTGTTTTTT. Its protein product is CASRRSSNEKLFF.

The table lists this clonotype with many counts. J is TRBJ2-7 and V is TRBV7-9, with 8 bases lining up with TRBD1. Germline CDR1 SEHNR, CDR2 FQNEAQ (reference sequence). CDR3 length: 13 amino acids. V was pared by 5 bases and J by 4 bases, with 4 bases of the junction left unmatched. The CDR3 bases are TGTGCCAGCAGCCGGGGACAGGCATACGAGCAGTACGTC. Protein product: CASSRGQAYEQYV.

The chain carries TRBV5-1 and TRBJ2-5; TRBD1 agrees at 7 bases. The trim removed 5 bases at V and 3 bases at J, leaving 10 bases unmatched. This CDR3 region has 15 residues. CDR1 SGHRS and CDR2 YFSETQ come from the germline V gene. The CDR3 loop is CASRLSTGLEETQYF. As DNA, the CDR3 is TGCGCCAGCAGACTATCGACAGGGCTCGAAGAGACCCAGTACTTC.

This chain uses TRBV7-2 with TRBJ2-2; no reliable D call. Germline CDR1 and CDR2: SGHTA and FQGNSA. The CDR3 runs 17 residues. V lost 3 bases and J lost 2, with 16 bases in between. In nucleotides, the CDR3 is TGTGCCAGCAGCTTTTTAATCGACACCCCAAACACCGGGGAGCTGTTTTTT. Translating it yields CASSFLIDTPNTGELFF.

The chain couples TRBV11-2 to TRBJ1-4; possible D gene TRBD1, 6 bases. CDR3 length equals 15 residues. CDR1 SGHAT and CDR2 FQNNGV come from the germline V gene. V was clipped by 5 bases and J by 1 base, with 11 bases between them. CDR3 sequence (DNA): TGTGCCAGCAGCGCCCGGGGGCGAACTAATGAAAAACTGTTTTTT. Protein sequence: CASSARGRTNEKLFF.

The rearrangement links TRBV5-4 to TRBJ2-7; D gene uncertain. With 1 base removed from V and 6 bases from J, the gap between germline ends came to 14 bases. Germline CDR1 reads SGHNT; CDR2 reads YYREEE (reference sequence). The CDR3 covers 14 residues. CDR3 DNA sequence: TGTGCCAGCAGCTTGCGGCAACGAGTTTTCGAGCAGTACTTC. Translation: CASSLRQRVFEQYF.

This clonotype was detected only a few times. This chain joins TRBV12-3 or TRBV12-4 and TRBJ2-3, with TRBD2 matching over 7 bases. J was trimmed by 6 bases and V by 6 bases; bases with no gene match: 15. The CDR3 length is 16 residues. CDR3 sequence (DNA): TGTGCCAGCAGACCTTTCGGGGGGAGTCATTCTGATACGCAGTATTTT. Its translation is CASRPFGGSHSDTQYF.

The chain links TRBV10-3 to TRBJ2-5; 10 bases are shared with TRBD2. Germline V lookup: CDR1 ENHRY, CDR2 SYGVKD. The CDR3 is 15 residues long. Losses at the gene ends were 6 bases for V and 4 bases for J; bases not matched to a gene: 8. The CDR3 loop reads CAISPSGGAGETQYF. CDR3 DNA sequence: TGTGCCATCAGCCCGAGCGGGGGGGCGGGAGAGACCCAGTACTTC.

This clonotype was observed a handful of times. The chain carries TRBV6-2 or TRBV6-3 and TRBJ1-2; weak D call: TRBD1 (6 bases). Trimming took off 7 bases at V and 2 bases at J, with 11 bases between the two ends. Per the germline V gene, CDR1 is MNHEY and CDR2 is SVGEGT. The CDR3 covers 13 residues. The CDR3 DNA reads TGTGCCAGCAATGCGAGGGGGAACTATGGCTACACCTTC. It codes for CASNARGNYGYTF.

The chain joins TRBV7-2 to TRBJ1-2; the match to TRBD1 covers 7 bases. V lost 5 bases and J lost 1; bases outside the gene matches: 10. The CDR3 spans 16 residues. Per germline, CDR1 SGHTA and CDR2 FQGNSA. The CDR3 DNA follows: TGTGCCAGCAGCCCGGAACCGGGACAGCTTAACTATGGCTACACCTTC. Its protein is CASSPEPGQLNYGYTF.

As to this clonotype: This may come from a read error, since a much larger clone is one base off. This rearrangement joins TRBV14 to TRBJ2-6; D may be TRBD1 or TRBD2 (5 bases each). The germline CDR1 and CDR2 sequences are SGHDN and FVKESK. V gave up 4 bases and J gave up 0 bases, with 16 bases separating them. CDR3 length: 18 residues. CDR3 region: CASSLGAFPLSGANVLTF. The DNA of the CDR3 is TGTGCCAGCAGCCTCGGGGCCTTCCCCCTCTCTGGGGCCAACGTCCTGACTTTC.

This clonotype was detected only a few times. J is TRBJ1-6 and V is TRBV28; 9 bases fit TRBD1. The CDR3 is 17 amino acids. Looked up from germline, CDR1 is MDHEN and CDR2 is SYDVKM. The V segment lost 4 bases and the J segment 10 bases; nucleotides outside the gene matches: 14. This CDR3 is CASSSPIKQGAQSPLHF. The DNA of the CDR3 is TGTGCCAGCAGTTCTCCTATTAAACAGGGGGCTCAATCACCCCTCCACTTT.

V and J are TRBV5-1 and TRBJ1-6; no clear D. Germline CDR1 SGHRS, CDR2 YFSETQ. The V gene lost 5 bases and the J gene lost 0 bases, with 9 bases spanning the gap. The CDR3 runs 15 residues. The CDR3 spells CASRSPDSYNSPLHF. The CDR3 DNA reads as TGCGCCAGCAGATCCCCGGACTCCTATAATTCACCCCTCCACTTT.

The chain has TRBV10-3 and TRBJ2-7; 9 positions agree with TRBD1. Unmatched junction bases numbered 3, after V lost 4 bases and J lost 2 bases. Germline loops: CDR1 ENHRY, CDR2 SYGVKD. The CDR3 extends over 14 amino acids. The CDR3 coding sequence is TGTGCCATCAGTGCCGGGACAGGGACCTACGAGCAGTACGTC. Its protein is CAISAGTGTYEQYV.

This clonotype turned up a few times. The chain links TRBV9 to TRBJ2-7, with a tentative D call TRBD1 (5 bases). V lost 3 bases and J 1 base, leaving 14 bases between the germline ends. The CDR3 runs 15 residues. Germline CDR1 and CDR2: SGDLS and YYNGEE. Here the CDR3 DNA reads TGTGCCAGCAGCGCAGGACACTCCGCGTCCTACGAGCAGTACTTC. Protein product: CASSAGHSASYEQYF.

CDR3 nucleotide sequence: TGTGCCAGCAGCTTAGAGAGTGGAGCGGGGGGGCAGTATTTT. Translating it yields CASSLESGAGGQYF. The chain couples TRBV7-8 to TRBJ2-3, with TRBD2 identical over 9 bases. Trimming at V came to 1 base and at J to 11 bases, leaving 7 bases not matched to a gene. The CDR3 spans 14 residues. In germline, CDR1 is SGHVS, CDR2 FQNEAQ.

The rearrangement links TRBV7-3 to TRBJ2-6; unclear D gene. Germline V gene sequence: CDR1 SGHTA, CDR2 FQGTGA. The CDR3 has 16 residues. V dropped 4 bases and J dropped 2 bases, with 12 bases sitting between them. CDR3 DNA: TGTGCCAGCAGCTCCCCGGCCCGGGCTGGGGCCAACGTCCTGACTTTC. Its translation: CASSSPARAGANVLTF. Full variable domain (missing parts from reference TRBV7-3 and TRBJ2-6): GAGVSQTPSNKVTEKGKYVELRCDPISGHTALYWYRQSLGQGPEFLIYFQGTGAADDSGLPNDRFFAVRPEGSVSTLKIQRTERGDSAVYLCASSSPARAGANVLTFGAGSRLTVL.

This clonotype was counted a few times. V is TRBV4-1 and J is TRBJ1-1; D unclear. This CDR3 has 14 amino acids. The V gene's germline CDR1 is MGHRA and CDR2 YSYEKL. With 0 bases removed from V and 6 bases from J, the gap between germline ends came to 11 bases. CDR3 sequence reads: CASSQDRVVPEAFF. CDR3 bases: TGCGCCAGCAGCCAAGATCGAGTTGTGCCTGAAGCTTTCTTT.